Sequencing of this TCR beta chain was carried out in a study of molecular identifiers for immune sequencing clone quantification. Whole-study findings and limits: Clonotypes topping 20 RNA copies carried over 99% of effector molecules but under 1% of naive ones.

Germline V gives CDR1 LNHNV, CDR2 YYDKDF (reference sequence). CDR3 length: 16 residues. Trimming stripped 0 bases from V and 4 bases from J, with 16 bases between. For this clonotype: The antigen is unknown.

In TCRdb, the PCR reads were re-called with MiXCR into one record per CDR3 protein. The sample lists under 800,000 distinct CDR3 sequences; 25% were seen once. Sequences were obtained from naive CD8+ T cells from blood, with Jurkat cell RNA spiked in. The subset was: FACS-sorted CD8+CD4-CCR7+CD45RA+ naive T cells. The V and J genes are TRBV15 and TRBJ2-7; TRBD1 is a possible D gene (6 bases). The sequence derives from a human donor in good health. Some libraries in this study had Jurkat cell RNA spiked in. The CDR3 sequence is CATSRDLRGMGYEQYF. For the CDR3, the DNA is TGTGCCACCAGCAGAGATTTAAGGGGGATGGGGTACGAGCAGTACTTC. The complete variable domain, with remaining parts taken from reference TRBV15 and TRBJ2-7, reads DAMVIQNPRYQVTQFGKPVTLSCSQTLNHNVMYWYQQKSSQAPKLLFHYYDKDFNNEADTPDNFQSRRPNTSFCFLDIRSPGLGDTAMYLCATSRDLRGMGYEQYFGPGTRLTVT.